These 27 T cell receptor beta chains originate from one sample sequenced in a study of blood T cell repertoires in COVID-19. The protocol was immunoSEQ multiplex PCR, while the TCRdb copy is restricted to in-frame clones and leaves out a portion. The data contain roughly 150,000 clones, around three quarters of them singletons. Sample: peripheral blood. All receptors derive from a man aged 60 to 75 with acute or convalescent COVID-19.

This clone was detected once. The chain uses TRBV19 and TRBJ2-7; 9 nucleotides match TRBD2. V lost 5 bases and J lost 0; bases outside the gene matches: 5. The germline gives CDR1 LNHDA, CDR2 SQIVND (reference sequence). CDR3 size: 15 residues. The CDR3: CASSALAGFSYEQYF. The CDR3 bases are TGTGCCAGTAGTGCCCTAGCGGGATTCTCCTACGAGCAGTACTTC.

The genes are TRBV5-1 and TRBJ2-5; no reliable D call. Germline assignment: CDR1 SGHRS and CDR2 YFSETQ. This CDR3 region has 14 residues. V was clipped by 4 bases and J by 4 bases, with 14 bases between them. CDR3 protein: CASSPLGSGETQYF. The DNA for the CDR3 is TGCGCCAGCAGCCCTCTCGGATCAGGAGAGACCCAGTACTTC.

DNA of the CDR3: TGCAGCGTTCGACTTGGGAATCAGCCCCAGCATTTT. Protein sequence: CSVRLGNQPQHF. This chain joins TRBV29-1 and TRBJ1-5; D ambiguous. CDR3 length equals 12 residues. V was clipped by 5 bases and J by 4 bases, with 9 bases between them. Germline assignment: CDR1 SQVTM and CDR2 ANQGSEA.

A few counts support this clone. This chain connects TRBV27 to TRBJ2-7; 8 bases line up with TRBD1. This CDR3 comprises 13 residues. V lost 6 bases, J lost 2 bases, and 3 bases stayed unmatched. The germline V gene encodes CDR1 MNHEY and CDR2 SMNVEV (reference sequence). The CDR3 DNA reads as TGTGCCAGCAGATCAGGGGGCGCCTACGAGCAGTACTTC. Protein product: CASRSGGAYEQYF.

CDR3 in amino acids: CASSFQGAGGNTIYF. CDR3 nucleotides: TGTGCCAGCAGCTTCCAGGGGGCGGGAGGAAACACCATATATTTT. The chain recombines TRBV13 with TRBJ1-3; TRBD1 matches 8 bases. The V gene's germline CDR1 is PRHDT and CDR2 FYEKMQ (reference sequence). The CDR3 is 15 amino acids. V lost 3 bases and J lost 4; bases outside the gene matches: 5.

The chain couples TRBV30 to TRBJ2-5; 7 positions match TRBD1. V lost 2 bases to trimming and J lost 3 bases; unmatched junction nucleotides: 6. This CDR3 spans 14 amino acids. Germline V lookup: CDR1 GTSNPN, CDR2 SVGIG (reference sequence). For the CDR3, the DNA is TGTGCCTGGAGTAACTGGGACAGAGAAGAGACCCAGTACTTC. Its translation: CAWSNWDREETQYF.

The chain combines TRBV9 with TRBJ2-5, with D maybe TRBD2 (6 bases). Germline-derived CDR1 and CDR2 are SGDLS and YYNGEE. The CDR3 loop spans 14 amino acids. The V end was cut by 0 bases, the J end by 4 bases, with 10 bases between. CDR3 in DNA: TGTGCCAGCAGCGTAGCGGGAGTGGCAGAGACCCAGTACTTC. Its protein product is CASSVAGVAETQYF.

This sequence joins TRBV10-1 and TRBJ2-5; D might be TRBD1 (6 bases). The V and J ends lost 7 bases and 1 base respectively, with 10 bases between them. Germline-derived CDR1 and CDR2 are WNHNN and SYGVQD (reference sequence). This CDR3 comprises 13 residues. The CDR3 protein is CASMDSAQETQYF. The CDR3 coding sequence is TGCGCCAGCATGGACAGTGCCCAAGAGACCCAGTACTTC.

The V gene is TRBV2, the J gene TRBJ2-3; D gene uncertain. The V and J ends lost 6 bases and 5 bases respectively, with 9 bases between them. The CDR3 is made up of 12 amino acids. Germline lookup yields CDR1 SNHLY and CDR2 FYNNEI. CDR3 sequence: CASSLDIDTQYF. CDR3 DNA sequence: TGTGCCAGCAGCCTTGACATAGATACGCAGTATTTT.

The gene calls are TRBV5-1 and TRBJ1-5; TRBD1 matches at 10 bases. The CDR3 contains 15 residues. V lost 4 bases and J lost 6; bases outside the gene matches: 7. Germline loops: CDR1 SGHRS, CDR2 YFSETQ. CDR3 amino acids: CASSEGTGDGQPQHF. The CDR3 bases are TGCGCCAGCAGCGAAGGGACAGGGGATGGTCAGCCCCAGCATTTT.

The rearrangement links TRBV5-4 to TRBJ2-5, with TRBD2 matching 8 bases. The CDR3 totals 12 residues. V shed 6 bases and J 5 bases; nucleotides not matched to a gene: 3. From germline, CDR1 is SGHNT and CDR2 YYREEE (reference sequence). CDR3 coding DNA: TGTGCCAGCACTAGCGGGCGCGAGACCCAGTACTTC. Protein sequence: CASTSGRETQYF. Together with reference TRBV5-4 and TRBJ2-5, the CDR3 gives the full variable domain: ETGVTQSPTHLIKTRGQQVTLRCSSQSGHNTVSWYQQALGQGPQFIFQYYREEENGRGNFPPRFSGLQFPNYSSELNVNALELDDSALYLCASTSGRETQYFGPGTRLLVL.

CDR3 sequence: CASSRQAGANNEQFF. The CDR3 DNA follows: TGTGCCAGCTCACGACAGGCGGGAGCCAACAATGAGCAGTTCTTC. The gene calls are TRBV18 and TRBJ2-1; tentative D call: TRBD2 (7 bases). The germline gives CDR1 KGHSH, CDR2 LQKENI. This CDR3 spans 15 amino acids. Between the trimmed V and J ends, which lost 4 bases and 5 bases, there was a span of 15 bases. Looking up the rest from reference TRBV18 and TRBJ2-1 gives the full variable domain: NAGVMQNPRHLVRRRGQEARLRCSPMKGHSHVYWYRQLPEEGLKFMVYLQKENIIDESGMPKERFSAEFPKEGPSILRIQQVVRGDSAAYFCASSRQAGANNEQFFGPGTRLTVL.

The CDR3 reads CASSPDRGPGNQPQHF. The CDR3, as DNA: TGTGCCAGCAGTCCGGACAGGGGGCCGGGCAATCAGCCCCAGCATTTT. The chain links TRBV28 to TRBJ1-5, with TRBD1 matching over 11 bases. Germline CDR1 and CDR2: MDHEN and SYDVKM. The CDR3 runs to 16 residues. With V trimmed by 5 bases and J by 2 bases, 5 bases remained unmatched.

The chain is built from TRBV9 and TRBJ1-2; TRBD1 matches at 10 bases. The germline gives CDR1 SGDLS, CDR2 YYNGEE. There are 15 residues in the CDR3. J lost 6 bases, V lost 0 bases, and 5 bases had no gene match. The CDR3 DNA is TGTGCCAGCAGCGTAGGAGCGACAGGGGGCAATGGCTACACCTTC. Translated, it gives CASSVGATGGNGYTF.

This chain joins TRBV2 and TRBJ2-1, with 9 bases lining up with TRBD1. The CDR3 has 13 amino acids. The V segment lost 6 bases and the J segment 8 bases; nucleotides outside the gene matches: 5. Germline loops: CDR1 SNHLY, CDR2 FYNNEI. Here the CDR3 DNA reads TGTGCCAGCAGAGACAGGGGGGGGTATGAGCAGTTCTTC. Translated, it gives CASRDRGGYEQFF.

This clone was counted once. The J gene is TRBJ2-1, the V gene TRBV28; 7 bases map to TRBD2. Trimming took 7 bases from V and 7 from J; bases not matched to a gene: 13. Per germline, CDR1 MDHEN and CDR2 SYDVKM. This CDR3 has 15 residues. The CDR3 here is CASTFPREGRNEQFF. CDR3 in DNA: TGTGCCAGCACCTTCCCAAGGGAGGGGCGGAATGAGCAGTTCTTC.

There are many counts of this clone. V gene TRBV5-5 combines with J gene TRBJ2-7; 7 bases fit TRBD2. V trimming: 5 bases; J trimming: 0 bases; junction bases outside the gene matches: 5. Per germline, CDR1 SGHKS and CDR2 YYEKEE (reference sequence). The CDR3 totals 14 residues. CDR3 residues: CASRVAGHSYEQYF. For the CDR3, the DNA is TGTGCCAGCAGGGTAGCGGGCCACTCCTACGAGCAGTACTTC.

This chain links TRBV7-8 with TRBJ2-7; D gene uncertain. This CDR3 is built from 14 residues. The V and J ends lost 3 bases and 0 bases respectively, with 9 bases between them. Germline values: CDR1 SGHVS, CDR2 FQNEAQ. CDR3 in amino acids: CASSLGLTSYEQYF. Here the CDR3 DNA reads TGTGCCAGCAGCTTGGGCCTGACCTCCTACGAGCAGTACTTC. The full variable domain, with the rest looked up from reference TRBV7-8 and TRBJ2-7, is GAGVSQSPRYKVAKRGQDVALRCDPISGHVSLFWYQQALGQGPEFLTYFQNEAQLDKSGLPSDRFFAERPEGSVSTLKIQRTQQEDSAVYLCASSLGLTSYEQYFGPGTRLTVT.

This clone was picked up a small number of times. V gene TRBV12-5 combines with J gene TRBJ2-2, with D perhaps matching TRBD1 (6 bases). The germline gives CDR1 LGHNT, CDR2 FRNRAP. This CDR3 has 14 amino acids. Trimming took 5 bases from V and 5 from J, leaving 12 bases between them. CDR3 residues: CASGGRDNTGELFF. Written as DNA, the CDR3 is TGTGCTAGTGGTGGCCGGGACAATACCGGGGAGCTGTTTTTT.

This sequence joins TRBV27 and TRBJ2-7, with 8 bases that match TRBD1. Per germline, CDR1 MNHEY and CDR2 SMNVEV (reference sequence). The CDR3 runs 16 residues. V lost 2 bases and J lost 5; bases outside the gene matches: 11. CDR3 amino acids: CASSLRTGRKSHEQYF. For the CDR3, the DNA is TGTGCCAGCAGTTTAAGGACAGGGAGGAAGTCCCACGAGCAGTACTTC.

This clone turned up a few times. The chain uses TRBV12-5 and TRBJ2-2; weak D call: TRBD1 (6 bases). The CDR3 covers 15 residues. Germline V gene data show CDR1 as LGHNT and CDR2 as FRNRAP. V was pared by 3 bases and J by 4 bases, with 12 bases between. CDR3 sequence: CASGFGTSSTGELFF. CDR3 bases: TGTGCTAGTGGTTTTGGGACATCGAGCACCGGGGAGCTGTTTTTT.

The V and J genes are TRBV11-1 and TRBJ2-3; D is unclear. The V and J ends lost 2 bases and 4 bases respectively, with 7 bases between them. CDR3 size: 13 residues. CDR1 and CDR2 (germline): SGHAT, FQDESV (reference sequence). This CDR3 reads CASSLQIADTQYF. The CDR3, as DNA: TGTGCCAGCAGCTTACAAATTGCAGATACGCAGTATTTT.

This clone was picked up one time. The chain links TRBV19 to TRBJ2-2, with D maybe TRBD2 (5 bases). The CDR3 is 15 residues long. CDR1 LNHDA and CDR2 SQIVND come from the germline V gene (reference sequence). V lost 7 bases and J 0 bases, leaving 12 bases between the germline ends. The CDR3 sequence: CASTGGRANTGELFF. The CDR3 DNA sequence: TGTGCCAGTACCGGCGGGCGTGCGAACACCGGGGAGCTGTTTTTT.

The chain joins TRBV10-3 to TRBJ2-3, with 11 bases aligning to TRBD2. Losses at the gene ends were 5 bases for V and 1 base for J; bases not matched to a gene: 2. Germline V gives CDR1 ENHRY, CDR2 SYGVKD. The length of the CDR3 is 15 residues. The CDR3 DNA sequence: TGTGCCATCAGTCCGACTAGCGGGGGCACAGATACGCAGTATTTT. This sequence encodes CAISPTSGGTDTQYF.

This chain uses TRBV19 with TRBJ1-5, with 10 positions matching TRBD1. Per germline, CDR1 LNHDA and CDR2 SQIVND (reference sequence). The J segment lost 7 bases and the V segment lost 10 bases, leaving 7 bases of the junction unmatched. The length of the CDR3 is 13 residues. CDR3 bases: TGTGCCACAAGGGACAGGGGAGGGCAGCCCCAGCATTTT. This encodes CATRDRGGQPQHF.

The gene calls are TRBV2 and TRBJ2-7; 7 nucleotides align to TRBD1. The CDR3 runs to 12 residues. Germline V gene sequence: CDR1 SNHLY, CDR2 FYNNEI. The junction had 5 bases not matched to a gene; V was cut back by 6 bases and J by 6 bases. Here the CDR3 reads CASSITGVEQYF. DNA of the CDR3: TGTGCCAGCAGCATAACAGGGGTCGAGCAGTACTTC.

CDR3 bases: TGTGCCAGCAGTAAATGGACAGGGGGTTCCTACAATGAGCAGTTCTTC. This codes for CASSKWTGGSYNEQFF. This rearrangement joins TRBV28 to TRBJ2-1, with 10 bases matching TRBD1. From germline, CDR1 is MDHEN and CDR2 SYDVKM. V was clipped by 5 bases and J by 1 base; unmatched bases: 5. CDR3 size: 16 residues.